This TCR beta chain was obtained from a study of early T cells in non-severe SARS-CoV-2 infection. For the study at large: Sequencing was performed on bulk RNA from unsorted whole blood, leaving chains unpaired. Study results and caveats: Clonotype matching in VDJdb favored anti-spike CD8 responses and did not capture private and CD4 specificities.

CDR3 size: 12 residues. V lost 1 base and J 4 bases, leaving 4 bases between the germline ends. Germline lookup yields CDR1 SGHTA and CDR2 FQGNSA. TCRdb re-derived calls from the 5' RACE reads in MiXCR, one entry per CDR3 protein. The sample lists 30,000 to 35,000 distinct CDR3 sequences; 4% to 5% were seen once. This clonotype was counted at least ten times. Its target is unknown. The TCR comes from an adult who was a healthcare worker with PCR-confirmed SARS-CoV-2 infection or an uninfected control (not recorded which). This sequence joins TRBV7-2 and TRBJ1-2, with D unclear. Sequenced input: whole blood. The CDR3 nucleotides read TGTGCCAGCAGCTTAGGGAGCTATGGCTACACCTTC. It specifies CASSLGSYGYTF.